These 14 T cell receptor beta chains came from one sample sequenced in a study of blood T cell repertoires in COVID-19. The data were produced by immunoSEQ multiplex PCR, yet TCRdb's version contains in-frame clones alone and is incomplete. The data hold 130,000 or so clones, with approximately 80% observed a single time. The sequencing sample was made of peripheral blood. These receptors were obtained from a human donor in a cohort sampled during active COVID-19.

There are a few counts of this clone. The gene calls are TRBV5-4 and TRBJ1-3, with D possibly being TRBD1 (5 bases). The V and J ends lost 4 bases and 0 bases respectively, with 14 bases between them. This CDR3 has 16 residues. Germline values: CDR1 SGHNT, CDR2 YYREEE (reference sequence). The CDR3 spells CASSPREGFSGNTIYF. CDR3 bases: TGTGCCAGCAGCCCCAGGGAGGGTTTCTCTGGAAACACCATATATTTT.

The chain carries TRBV2 and TRBJ1-1; 7 nucleotides agree with TRBD1. Germline CDR1 SNHLY, CDR2 FYNNEI. This CDR3 region has 13 residues. Unmatched junction bases numbered 6, after V lost 7 bases and J lost 4 bases. The CDR3 spells CASNNDRATEAFF. The CDR3 DNA is TGTGCCAGCAATAACGACAGGGCCACTGAAGCTTTCTTT.

This clone was recorded a few times. V and J are TRBV5-4 and TRBJ1-1; D uncertain. Trimming removed 4 bases at V and 1 base at J, with 11 bases between. The CDR3 covers 14 residues. Germline loops: CDR1 SGHNT, CDR2 YYREEE (reference sequence). CDR3 loop: CASSPRSGNTEAFF. CDR3 DNA: TGTGCCAGCAGCCCACGATCAGGGAACACTGAAGCTTTCTTT.

The CDR3 DNA is TGTGCCAGCAGCGCCCTGGGGCTCGGAGCAGATACGCAGTATTTT. Its protein product is CASSALGLGADTQYF. The genes are TRBV9 and TRBJ2-3, with D tentatively TRBD1 (5 bases). Germline assignment: CDR1 SGDLS and CDR2 YYNGEE. V was shortened by 3 bases and J by 4 bases, with 15 bases between the two germline ends. This CDR3 region has 15 residues.

The chain links TRBV7-2 to TRBJ2-3, with a weak D call TRBD1 (6 bases). V was clipped by 3 bases and J by 5 bases, with 9 bases between them. The CDR3 extends over 13 amino acids. Germline loops: CDR1 SGHTA, CDR2 FQGNSA. DNA of the CDR3: TGTGCCAGCAGCTTGCAGGGGCAAGATACGCAGTATTTT. The encoded protein is CASSLQGQDTQYF.

The V call is TRBV12-5, the J call TRBJ2-3, with TRBD2 matching 7 bases. The CDR3 spans 14 residues. Trimming removed 3 bases from V and 1 base from J; junction bases left unmatched: 1. Germline assignment: CDR1 LGHNT and CDR2 FRNRAP. The CDR3, as DNA: TGTGCTAGTGGTTTTGCGGGAGGCACAGATACGCAGTATTTT. Its protein product is CASGFAGGTDTQYF.

A single count supports this clone. The chain has TRBV30 and TRBJ1-2; D gene ambiguous. The CDR3 contains 11 residues. Germline V gene lookup returns CDR1 GTSNPN and CDR2 SVGIG (reference sequence). V gave up 2 bases and J gave up 4 bases, with 5 bases separating them. As DNA, the CDR3 is TGTGCCTGGAGTCGCGGCTATGGCTACACCTTC. Its translation: CAWSRGYGYTF.

The chain links TRBV10-3 to TRBJ2-3; 9 nucleotides line up with TRBD2. Germline trimming cut 0 bases from V and 2 bases from J; bases unmatched to any gene: 9. The CDR3 consists of 18 residues. Looked up from germline, CDR1 is ENHRY and CDR2 is SYGVKD. Here the CDR3 reads CAISESGSGRPSTDTQYF. The CDR3 DNA is TGTGCCATCAGTGAGTCGGGAAGCGGGAGGCCCTCCACAGATACGCAGTATTTT.

This chain connects TRBV6-2 or TRBV6-3 to TRBJ2-6, with TRBD1 identical over 7 bases. Per the germline V gene, CDR1 is MNHEY and CDR2 is SVGEGT. Losses at the gene ends were 3 bases for V and 0 bases for J; bases not matched to a gene: 5. The CDR3 runs to 17 residues. DNA of the CDR3: TGTGCCAGCAGTTATGGGACAGTCCTCTCTGGGGCCAACGTCCTGACTTTC. It is translated as CASSYGTVLSGANVLTF.

The chain has TRBV15 and TRBJ1-5, with D hard to call. The germline V and J ends were trimmed by 5 bases and 7 bases, with 12 bases remaining between them. The germline V gene has CDR1 LNHNV and CDR2 YYDKDF (reference sequence). CDR3 length: 13 amino acids. CDR3 protein: CATSPLLRQPQHF. The CDR3 DNA sequence: TGTGCCACCAGCCCCCTCCTACGGCAGCCCCAGCATTTT.

The chain uses TRBV6-1 and TRBJ2-1; a weak D match, TRBD1 (5 bases). Deletions cut 2 bases from V and 8 bases from J, with 10 bases between. The CDR3 runs 13 residues. The V gene's germline CDR1 is MNHNS and CDR2 SASEGT. The CDR3 loop reads CASSENRIDEQFF. The CDR3 DNA reads TGTGCCAGCAGTGAAAACAGGATCGATGAGCAGTTCTTC.

The rearrangement links TRBV15 to TRBJ1-3; no clear D. Trimming removed 0 bases at V and 0 bases at J, with 9 bases between. CDR1 and CDR2 from the germline V gene are LNHNV and YYDKDF (reference sequence). There are 16 residues in the CDR3. The CDR3 sequence: CATSRDLAGSGNTIYF. In DNA form, the CDR3 reads TGTGCCACCAGCAGAGATCTGGCAGGCTCTGGAAACACCATATATTTT. Together with reference TRBV15 and TRBJ1-3, the CDR3 gives the full variable domain: DAMVIQNPRYQVTQFGKPVTLSCSQTLNHNVMYWYQQKSSQAPKLLFHYYDKDFNNEADTPDNFQSRRPNTSFCFLDIRSPGLGDTAMYLCATSRDLAGSGNTIYFGEGSWLTVV.

The chain carries TRBV30 and TRBJ1-6, with 10 bases that match TRBD1. The CDR3 contains 13 residues. Germline V lookup: CDR1 GTSNPN, CDR2 SVGIG (reference sequence). The CDR3 here is CANGQGENSPLHF. Written as DNA, the CDR3 is TGTGCGAACGGACAGGGGGAAAATTCACCCCTCCACTTT.

V usage is TRBV25-1 and J usage is TRBJ1-5; no definite D call. CDR3 size: 14 residues. V dropped 2 bases and J dropped 9 bases, with 14 bases sitting between them. Germline-derived CDR1 and CDR2 are MGHDK and SYGVNS. CDR3 protein: CASSEGNSGRPQHF. CDR3 nucleotide sequence: TGTGCCAGCAGTGAAGGGAACAGCGGGAGGCCCCAGCATTTT. The whole variable domain, remainder taken from reference TRBV25-1 and TRBJ1-5, is EADIYQTPRYLVIGTGKKITLECSQTMGHDKMYWYQQDPGMELHLIHYSYGVNSTEKGDLSSESTVSRIRTEHFPLTLESARPSHTSQYLCASSEGNSGRPQHFGDGTRLSIL.